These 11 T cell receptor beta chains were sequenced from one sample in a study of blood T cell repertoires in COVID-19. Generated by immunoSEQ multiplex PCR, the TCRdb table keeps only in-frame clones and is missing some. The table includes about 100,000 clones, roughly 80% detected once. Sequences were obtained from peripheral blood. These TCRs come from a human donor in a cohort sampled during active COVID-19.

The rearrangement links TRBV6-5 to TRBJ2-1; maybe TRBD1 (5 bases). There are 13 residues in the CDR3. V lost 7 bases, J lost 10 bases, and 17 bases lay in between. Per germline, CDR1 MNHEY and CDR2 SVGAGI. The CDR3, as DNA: TGTGCCAGCAAAGACAGCCGTTCCGGGGAGCAGTTCTTC. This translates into CASKDSRSGEQFF.

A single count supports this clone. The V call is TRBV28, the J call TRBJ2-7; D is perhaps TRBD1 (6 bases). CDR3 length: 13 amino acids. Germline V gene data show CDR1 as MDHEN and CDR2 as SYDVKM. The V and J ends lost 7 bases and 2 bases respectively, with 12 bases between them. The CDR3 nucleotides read TGTGCCAGCAAGAAGGACAGCACCTACGAGCAGTACTTC. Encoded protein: CASKKDSTYEQYF.

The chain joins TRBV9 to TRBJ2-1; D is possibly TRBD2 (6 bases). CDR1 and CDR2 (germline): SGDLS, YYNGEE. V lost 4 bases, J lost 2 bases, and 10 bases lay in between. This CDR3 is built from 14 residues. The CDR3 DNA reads TGTGCCAGCAGCCCAGGACTAACCTACAATGAGCAGTTCTTC. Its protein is CASSPGLTYNEQFF.

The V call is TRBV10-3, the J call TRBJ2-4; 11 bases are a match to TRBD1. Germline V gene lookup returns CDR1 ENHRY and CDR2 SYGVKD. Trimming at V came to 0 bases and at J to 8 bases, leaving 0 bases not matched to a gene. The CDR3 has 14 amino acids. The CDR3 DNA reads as TGTGCCATCAGTGAGTCGGACAGGGGGCACATTCAGTACTTC. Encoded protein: CAISESDRGHIQYF.

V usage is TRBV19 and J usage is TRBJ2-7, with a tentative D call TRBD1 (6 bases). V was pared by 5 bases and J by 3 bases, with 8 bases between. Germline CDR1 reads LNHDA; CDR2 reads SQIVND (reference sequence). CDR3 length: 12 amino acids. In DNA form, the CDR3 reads TGTGCCAGTAGTTTACAGGGCTACGAGCAGTACTTC. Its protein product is CASSLQGYEQYF.

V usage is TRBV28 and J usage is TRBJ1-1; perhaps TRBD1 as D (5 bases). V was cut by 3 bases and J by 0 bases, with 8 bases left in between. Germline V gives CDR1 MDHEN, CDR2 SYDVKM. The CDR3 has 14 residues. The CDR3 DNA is TGTGCCAGCAGTTTTCGACAGCTGAACACTGAAGCTTTCTTT. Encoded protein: CASSFRQLNTEAFF.

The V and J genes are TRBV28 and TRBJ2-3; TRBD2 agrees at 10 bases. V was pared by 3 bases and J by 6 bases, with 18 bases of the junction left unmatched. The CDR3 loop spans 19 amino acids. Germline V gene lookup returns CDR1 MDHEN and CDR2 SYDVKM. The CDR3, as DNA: TGTGCCAGCAGTTTCCTTTTGTCGCCTAGCGGGGGCACCAGGGATACGCAGTATTTT. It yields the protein CASSFLLSPSGGTRDTQYF. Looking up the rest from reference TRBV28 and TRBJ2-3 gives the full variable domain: DVKVTQSSRYLVKRTGEKVFLECVQDMDHENMFWYRQDPGLGLRLIYFSYDVKMKEKGDIPEGYSVSREKKERFSLILESASTNQTSMYLCASSFLLSPSGGTRDTQYFGPGTRLTVL.

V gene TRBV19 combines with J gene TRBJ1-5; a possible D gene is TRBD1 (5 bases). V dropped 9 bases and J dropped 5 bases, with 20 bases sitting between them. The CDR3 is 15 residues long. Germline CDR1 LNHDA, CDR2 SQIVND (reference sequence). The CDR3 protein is CASRRSGVHYQPQHF. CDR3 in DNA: TGTGCCAGCCGGAGATCGGGGGTCCACTATCAGCCCCAGCATTTT. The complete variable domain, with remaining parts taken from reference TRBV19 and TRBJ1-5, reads DGGITQSPKYLFRKEGQNVTLSCEQNLNHDAMYWYRQDPGQGLRLIYYSQIVNDFQKGDIAEGYSVSREKKESFPLTVTSAQKNPTAFYLCASRRSGVHYQPQHFGDGTRLSIL.

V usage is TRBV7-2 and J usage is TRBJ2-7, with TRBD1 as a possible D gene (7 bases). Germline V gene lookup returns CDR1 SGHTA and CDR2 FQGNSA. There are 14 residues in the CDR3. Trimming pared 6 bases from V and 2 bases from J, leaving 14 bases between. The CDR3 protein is CASRPGGPTYEQYF. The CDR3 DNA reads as TGTGCCAGCAGGCCAGGGGGGCCGACCTACGAGCAGTACTTC.

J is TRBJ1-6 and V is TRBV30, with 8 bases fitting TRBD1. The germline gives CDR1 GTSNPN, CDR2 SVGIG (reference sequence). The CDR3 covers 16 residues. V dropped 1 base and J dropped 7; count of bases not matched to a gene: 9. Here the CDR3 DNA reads TGTGCCTGGAGTGCAGACAGGGGAGGTGGGAATTCACCCCTCCACTTT. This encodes CAWSADRGGGNSPLHF.

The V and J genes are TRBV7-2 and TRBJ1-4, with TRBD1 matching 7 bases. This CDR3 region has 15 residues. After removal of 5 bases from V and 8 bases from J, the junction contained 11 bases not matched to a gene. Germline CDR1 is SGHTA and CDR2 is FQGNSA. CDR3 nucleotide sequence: TGTGCCAGCAGCAAGGGGACAGCTGCGGCGGAAAAACTGTTTTTT. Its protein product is CASSKGTAAAEKLFF.